The 14 T cell receptor beta chains below were found in one sample sequenced in a study of T-cell memory formation after mild COVID-19. TCRdb re-derived calls from the 5' RACE reads in MiXCR, one entry per CDR3 protein. Among 580,000 or so distinct CDR3 sequences, about 18% were seen once, and the ten largest hold around 8.1%. The sequencing sample was made of PBMCs or a T cell subset sorted from them (not recorded which). Receptors originate from an adult woman who had mild COVID-19 (a few samples of this study predate the infection). Cell type and time point are not known.

The chain carries TRBV12-3 or TRBV12-4 and TRBJ2-7; 12 bases agree with TRBD1. The CDR3 runs to 16 residues. Trimming took 6 bases from V and 2 from J; bases not matched to a gene: 8. The CDR3 bases are TGTGCCAGCAGGCACCGGGGACAGGGGGCAGCCTACGAGCAGTACTTC. Translated: CASRHRGQGAAYEQYF.

The rearrangement uses TRBV19 and TRBJ2-5; tentatively, D is TRBD1 (5 bases). CDR1 is LNHDA and CDR2 is SQIVND in the germline V gene (reference sequence). V lost 9 bases and J 4 bases, leaving 21 bases between the germline ends. This CDR3 comprises 15 residues. The CDR3 region has the DNA TGTGCCAGCCGAAAGACAGCCGTAGGATTAGAGACCCAGTACTTC. Translated, it gives CASRKTAVGLETQYF.

The chain joins TRBV7-2 to TRBJ2-3; 7 bases agree with TRBD2. The ends lost 1 base at V and 4 bases at J; junction bases unmatched: 14. Germline V gives CDR1 SGHTA, CDR2 FQGNSA. There are 18 residues in the CDR3. CDR3 loop: CASSLDRTREGPADTQYF. CDR3 nucleotides: TGTGCCAGCAGCTTAGACCGAACGAGGGAGGGCCCAGCAGATACGCAGTATTTT. The complete variable domain, with remaining parts taken from reference TRBV7-2 and TRBJ2-3, reads GAGVSQSPSNKVTEKGKDVELRCDPISGHTALYWYRQSLGQGLEFLIYFQGNSAPDKSGLPSDRFSAERTGGSVSTLTIQRTQQEDSAVYLCASSLDRTREGPADTQYFGPGTRLTVL.

Concerning this clonotype itself: A read error may account for a junction end that differs from germline. This chain uses TRBV3-1 with TRBJ1-1; no firm D call. The CDR3 extends over 16 amino acids. Germline-derived CDR1 and CDR2 are LGHDT and YNNKEL (reference sequence). The CDR3 bases are TGTGCCAGCAGCCAAAAGTTGCATTTAGCCATATGGTTCCCGAGCTTT. Its protein is CASSQKLHLAIWFPSF.

This clonotype was counted a few times. The genes are TRBV12-3 or TRBV12-4 and TRBJ2-5, with TRBD2 as a possible D gene (5 bases). This CDR3 comprises 14 residues. V gave up 0 bases and J gave up 5 bases, with 10 bases separating them. The CDR3 loop reads CASSLAPGLETQYF. CDR3 bases: TGTGCCAGCAGTTTAGCACCGGGGTTGGAGACCCAGTACTTC.

This clonotype was recorded many times. CDR3 nucleotides: TGTGCCAGCAGCTCCCCTACCGCCGGGACTAGCGGGGGTTACAATGAGCAGTTCTTC. This encodes CASSSPTAGTSGGYNEQFF. The chain recombines TRBV7-2 with TRBJ2-1; TRBD2 matches at 14 bases. The V segment lost 4 bases and the J segment 4 bases; nucleotides outside the gene matches: 12. This CDR3 has 19 residues. Germline-derived CDR1 and CDR2 are SGHTA and FQGNSA. Together with reference TRBV7-2 and TRBJ2-1, the CDR3 gives the full variable domain: GAGVSQSPSNKVTEKGKDVELRCDPISGHTALYWYRQSLGQGLEFLIYFQGNSAPDKSGLPSDRFSAERTGGSVSTLTIQRTQQEDSAVYLCASSSPTAGTSGGYNEQFFGPGTRLTVL.

This clonotype was seen only a few times. Relative to the germline gene, one junction end is altered; a read error may explain this. The rearrangement links TRBV6-5 to TRBJ1-6, with D hard to call. This CDR3 is 14 amino acids long. Germline V gene data show CDR1 as MNHEY and CDR2 as SVGAGI. DNA for the CDR3: TGTGCCAGCAGATACTACACAGATAATTCACCCCTCCACTTT. Residues: CASRYYTDNSPLHF.

This clonotype was observed a few times. One end of the junction does not line up with germline, which may come from a read error. The chain links TRBV7-9 to TRBJ1-6; unclear D gene. This CDR3 region has 14 residues. CDR1 SEHNR and CDR2 FQNEAQ come from the germline V gene (reference sequence). Here the CDR3 DNA reads TGTGCCAGCGGCTTGAGTTCCCAGAATTCACCCCTCCACTTT. Amino acid sequence: CASGLSSQNSPLHF.

The sample holds many counts of this clonotype. The CDR3 loop is CASSLEGRNYGYTF. The CDR3 DNA sequence: TGTGCCAGCAGCTTAGAGGGCAGAAACTATGGCTACACCTTC. The chain links TRBV7-8 to TRBJ1-2; D call uncertain. Trimming took off 1 base at V and 2 bases at J, with 8 bases between the two ends. From germline, CDR1 is SGHVS and CDR2 FQNEAQ. CDR3 size: 14 residues.

This chain joins TRBV25-1 and TRBJ2-7; 9 bases agree with TRBD2. The germline gives CDR1 MGHDK, CDR2 SYGVNS. The CDR3 has 16 residues. J was trimmed by 1 base and V by 5 bases; bases with no gene match: 9. Here the CDR3 reads CASSSKREESSYEQYF. The CDR3 nucleotides read TGTGCCAGCAGTTCCAAGCGGGAGGAATCTTCCTACGAGCAGTACTTC.

This chain joins TRBV3-1 and TRBJ2-3; TRBD2 matches 10 bases. The CDR3 runs 17 residues. Germline CDR1 and CDR2: LGHDT and YNNKEL (reference sequence). The J segment lost 1 base and the V segment lost 1 base, leaving 5 bases of the junction unmatched. The CDR3: CASSQGLTSGGTDTQYF. CDR3 nucleotide sequence: TGTGCCAGCAGCCAAGGCCTAACTAGCGGGGGCACAGATACGCAGTATTTT.

Only a few counts were recorded for this clonotype. This chain connects TRBV7-2 to TRBJ2-1; 10 bases fit TRBD2. J gave up 7 bases and V 0 bases, and 9 bases lay outside the gene matches. CDR1 and CDR2 (germline): SGHTA, FQGNSA. There are 17 residues in the CDR3. The CDR3 loop is CASSLARETSGKNEQFF. CDR3 bases: TGTGCCAGCAGCTTAGCGCGGGAAACTAGCGGGAAGAATGAGCAGTTCTTC.

This clonotype was seen a few times. The J gene is TRBJ2-2, the V gene TRBV27; no definite D call. The CDR3 runs 10 residues. The V gene's germline CDR1 is MNHEY and CDR2 SMNVEV (reference sequence). Trimming removed 8 bases from V and 5 bases from J, with 3 bases in between. DNA of the CDR3: TGTGCCAGCCCGACCGGGGAGCTGTTTTTT. It specifies CASPTGELFF.

This clonotype was seen a handful of times. V gene TRBV6-6 combines with J gene TRBJ2-1; the match to TRBD1 covers 8 bases. This CDR3 has 16 amino acids. V shed 6 bases, J shed 9 bases, and the junction held 16 bases outside the gene matches. The germline V gene encodes CDR1 MNHNY and CDR2 SVGAGI (reference sequence). DNA of the CDR3: TGTGCCAGCAGCCGCCGAGGGGGACAGGCTTCTAGTGAGCAGTTCTTC. Residues: CASSRRGGQASSEQFF.